The 25 T cell receptor beta chains below were found in one sample sequenced in a study of shared clonotypes between healthy human individuals. Data came from immunoSEQ multiplex PCR; TCRdb stores just in-frame clones and leaves some out. The sample holds about 2 million clones, roughly 94% seen once. The specimen sequenced was naive CD4+ T cells sorted from blood. Subset reported: CD45RA+ positively selected. The receptors were gathered from a man aged 18 to 35 in good health.

The V call is TRBV19, the J call TRBJ1-2; TRBD1 might be the D (6 bases). Germline CDR1 reads LNHDA; CDR2 reads SQIVND (reference sequence). V dropped 6 bases and J dropped 3 bases, with 11 bases sitting between them. The CDR3 is 13 residues long. CDR3 residues: CASRRAGDYGYTF. The CDR3 coding sequence is TGTGCCAGTAGAAGAGCAGGGGACTATGGCTACACCTTC.

The chain recombines TRBV25-1 with TRBJ2-2; D might be TRBD2 (6 bases). Trimming pared 3 bases from V and 10 bases from J, leaving 12 bases between. The CDR3 is 13 amino acids. CDR1 MGHDK and CDR2 SYGVNS come from the germline V gene. CDR3 in amino acids: CASSDFGGLELFF. CDR3 in DNA: TGTGCCAGCAGTGACTTCGGGGGATTGGAGCTGTTTTTT.

The CDR3 DNA reads as TGTGCCAGCAGTGAAATCAGGGATTGGGGTTTGAACTATGGCTACACCTTC. It encodes CASSEIRDWGLNYGYTF. The chain employs TRBV6-1 and TRBJ1-2, with TRBD1 as a possible D gene (5 bases). Germline V gene sequence: CDR1 MNHNS, CDR2 SASEGT. The CDR3 spans 17 residues. V shed 2 bases and J shed 2 bases, with 18 bases lying between them.

On this clone itself: The sample has other DNA sequences that encode this CDR3 too. The CDR3 sequence: CASSLEAGKGDGYTF. CDR3 nucleotides: TGCGCCAGCAGCTTGGAGGCAGGGAAGGGAGATGGCTACACCTTC. The rearrangement joins TRBV5-1 to TRBJ1-2; TRBD1 might be the D (5 bases). Germline values: CDR1 SGHRS, CDR2 YFSETQ. V was cut by 0 bases and J by 6 bases, with 15 bases left in between. CDR3 length equals 15 residues.

The chain has TRBV5-4 and TRBJ2-7; D gene uncertain. The germline V and J ends were trimmed by 2 bases and 1 base, with 10 bases remaining between them. Germline V gene sequence: CDR1 SGHNT, CDR2 YYREEE (reference sequence). The CDR3 is made up of 14 amino acids. The CDR3 sequence is CASSFKHLSYEQYF. For the CDR3, the DNA is TGTGCCAGCAGCTTTAAACATCTATCCTACGAGCAGTACTTC.

The rearrangement links TRBV2 to TRBJ1-6, with D hard to call. Germline CDR1 reads SNHLY; CDR2 reads FYNNEI. The germline V and J ends were trimmed by 9 bases and 8 bases, with 11 bases remaining between them. CDR3 length: 12 residues. CDR3 sequence reads: CASSSTHSPLHF. The CDR3 DNA reads TGTGCCAGTTCGAGTACTCATTCACCCCTCCACTTT.

This chain connects TRBV2 to TRBJ2-3; TRBD2 matches 9 bases. This CDR3 comprises 15 residues. The germline CDR1 and CDR2 sequences are SNHLY and FYNNEI. The V and J ends lost 3 bases and 3 bases, in that order; junction bases with no gene match: 4. The CDR3 here is CASSETSGPTDTQYF. CDR3 nucleotides: TGTGCCAGCAGTGAGACTAGCGGCCCGACAGATACGCAGTATTTT.

The chain employs TRBV6-5 and TRBJ1-3; TRBD1 matches 7 bases. The germline V gene has CDR1 MNHEY and CDR2 SVGAGI. Trimming removed 2 bases from V and 1 base from J; junction bases left unmatched: 2. The CDR3 extends over 15 amino acids. The CDR3 spells CASSYRGPSGNTIYF. CDR3 nucleotide sequence: TGTGCCAGCAGTTACAGGGGGCCTTCTGGAAACACCATATATTTT.

The chain recombines TRBV28 with TRBJ1-4; maybe TRBD1 (5 bases). The CDR3 length is 15 residues. Trimming removed 3 bases from V and 8 bases from J, with 16 bases in between. The germline CDR1 and CDR2 sequences are MDHEN and SYDVKM. The CDR3 sequence: CASSFLQGNTEKLFF. As DNA, the CDR3 is TGTGCCAGCAGTTTCCTTCAGGGTAACACAGAAAAACTGTTTTTT.

V and J are TRBV13 and TRBJ2-5, with TRBD1 matching over 8 bases. The CDR3 runs to 16 residues. V shed 0 bases, J shed 2 bases, and the junction held 5 bases outside the gene matches. From germline, CDR1 is PRHDT and CDR2 FYEKMQ (reference sequence). CDR3 protein: CASSLGTGAIQETQYF. The CDR3 DNA is TGTGCCAGCAGCTTAGGGACAGGGGCTATACAAGAGACCCAGTACTTC.

The V call is TRBV29-1, the J call TRBJ2-2; 10 positions match TRBD2. There are 15 residues in the CDR3. CDR1 SQVTM and CDR2 ANQGSEA come from the germline V gene. The V gene end was trimmed by 5 bases and the J gene end by 8 bases; junction bases not matched to a gene: 11. The CDR3 spells CSVSRRLAGEGELFF. The CDR3 nucleotides read TGCAGCGTTAGCCGGAGGCTAGCGGGAGAAGGGGAGCTGTTTTTT.

The chain links TRBV12-5 to TRBJ1-5, with no clear D. The V end lost 2 bases, the J end lost 7 bases, and 9 bases lay between the germline ends. This CDR3 spans 13 amino acids. In germline, CDR1 is LGHNT, CDR2 FRNRAP. The CDR3 DNA sequence: TGTGCTAGTGGTTTGAGGATGGAACAGCCCCAGCATTTT. Its protein is CASGLRMEQPQHF.

The chain combines TRBV10-3 with TRBJ2-2; D may be TRBD1 (5 bases). CDR1 ENHRY and CDR2 SYGVKD come from the germline V gene. Trimming shortened V by 2 bases and J by 13 bases, and 11 bases separated the two germline ends. This CDR3 spans 12 amino acids. This CDR3 reads CAISEGQGRLFF. The CDR3 DNA follows: TGTGCCATCAGTGAGGGCCAGGGAAGGCTGTTTTTT.

This chain joins TRBV7-9 and TRBJ2-2; no clear D. There are 14 residues in the CDR3. Trimming shortened V by 5 bases and J by 4 bases, and 11 bases separated the two germline ends. From germline, CDR1 is SEHNR and CDR2 FQNEAQ (reference sequence). The CDR3 is CASSPSVVTGELFF. CDR3 bases: TGTGCCAGCAGCCCTTCCGTCGTCACCGGGGAGCTGTTTTTT.

The CDR3 region has the DNA TGTGCCAGCAGCTGGTGGGACAAGCCTGGACCCCTCCACTTT. Its protein is CASSWWDKPGPLHF. The V call is TRBV5-4, the J call TRBJ1-6, with D possibly TRBD1 on 6 matching bases. Between the trimmed V and J ends, which lost 3 bases and 12 bases, there was a span of 16 bases. The germline gives CDR1 SGHNT, CDR2 YYREEE (reference sequence). This CDR3 contains 14 residues.

The chain has TRBV6-6 and TRBJ1-5; 7 positions match TRBD1. CDR3 length: 15 amino acids. CDR1 is MNHNY, CDR2 SVGAGI, per germline (reference sequence). J lost 4 bases, V lost 2 bases, and 5 bases had no gene match. The CDR3: CASSYGRGPNQPQHF. The CDR3, as DNA: TGTGCCAGCAGTTACGGGAGGGGGCCTAATCAGCCCCAGCATTTT.

This rearrangement joins TRBV30 to TRBJ1-6; TRBD1 matches 8 bases. The CDR3 is 14 residues long. After removal of 0 bases from V and 10 bases from J, the junction contained 5 bases not matched to a gene. Germline V gene data show CDR1 as GTSNPN and CDR2 as SVGIG (reference sequence). The DNA of the CDR3 is TGTGCCTGGAGTGTAGACAGGGGTGACTCACCCCTCCACTTT. Amino acids: CAWSVDRGDSPLHF. Using reference TRBV30 and TRBJ1-6 for the parts outside the CDR3, the full variable domain is SQTIHQWPATLVQPVGSPLSLECTVEGTSNPNLYWYRQAAGRGLQLLFYSVGIGQISSEVPQNLSASRPQDRQFILSSKKLLLSDSGFYLCAWSVDRGDSPLHFGNGTRLTVT.

V usage is TRBV5-1 and J usage is TRBJ2-7; the D gene is possibly TRBD1 (6 bases). The germline gives CDR1 SGHRS, CDR2 YFSETQ. This CDR3 region has 13 residues. Trimming stripped 0 bases from V and 6 bases from J, with 10 bases between. CDR3 protein: CASSLEDRSEQYF. CDR3 coding DNA: TGCGCCAGCAGCTTGGAGGACAGATCCGAGCAGTACTTC.

This clone was detected once. The rearrangement links TRBV6-6 to TRBJ2-5, with D perhaps matching TRBD2 (6 bases). CDR3 length: 16 residues. In germline, CDR1 is MNHNY, CDR2 SVGAGI (reference sequence). The germline V and J ends were trimmed by 5 bases and 2 bases, with 18 bases remaining between them. The CDR3 DNA reads as TGTGCCAGCAGTCGCCGCGGTGGGGGGTCACAAGAGACCCAGTACTTC. This codes for CASSRRGGGSQETQYF.

The rearrangement joins TRBV7-9 to TRBJ2-3; no firm D call. CDR3 length: 14 residues. Germline CDR1 SEHNR, CDR2 FQNEAQ (reference sequence). Trimming took 6 bases from V and 2 from J, leaving 12 bases between them. CDR3 nucleotide sequence: TGTGCCAGCAGTCACGGTGGGCCCACAGATACGCAGTATTTT. Translated, it gives CASSHGGPTDTQYF.

The chain employs TRBV7-9 and TRBJ2-3, with 8 bases aligning to TRBD2. The CDR3 consists of 15 residues. In germline, CDR1 is SEHNR, CDR2 FQNEAQ (reference sequence). V shed 1 base and J 2 bases; nucleotides not matched to a gene: 2. The CDR3 loop is CASSLERGNTDTQYF. The CDR3 nucleotides read TGTGCCAGCAGCTTAGAGCGGGGGAACACAGATACGCAGTATTTT.

The chain recombines TRBV11-1 with TRBJ2-7; TRBD2 agrees at 7 bases. In germline, CDR1 is SGHAT, CDR2 FQDESV (reference sequence). The ends lost 3 bases at V and 0 bases at J; junction bases unmatched: 5. The CDR3 sequence is 15 residues long. In DNA form, the CDR3 reads TGTGCCAGCAGCTTGAGCGGGGCCGCCTCCTACGAGCAGTACTTC. Translating it yields CASSLSGAASYEQYF. The whole variable domain, remainder taken from reference TRBV11-1 and TRBJ2-7, is EAEVAQSPRYKITEKSQAVAFWCDPISGHATLYWYRQILGQGPELLVQFQDESVVDDSQLPKDRFSAERLKGVDSTLKIQPAELGDSAMYLCASSLSGAASYEQYFGPGTRLTVT.

The rearrangement uses TRBV23-1 and TRBJ1-2; D is ambiguous. TRBV23-1 is noted as an ORF with a role that remains uncertain. The CDR3 is made up of 13 amino acids. The V end lost 6 bases, the J end lost 7 bases, and 15 bases lay between the germline ends. CDR3 DNA: TGCGCCAGCAGCTCAATACGGGGTTTTGGCTACACCTTC. Translation gives CASSSIRGFGYTF.

With respect to this clone: Additional DNA sequences in this sample encode the identical CDR3. The V call is TRBV30, the J call TRBJ2-3, with D perhaps TRBD2 (5 bases). CDR3 size: 13 residues. Germline assignment: CDR1 GTSNPN and CDR2 SVGIG (reference sequence). V gave up 3 bases and J gave up 3 bases, with 10 bases separating them. The CDR3 nucleotides read TGTGCCTGGAGCACTCCGGGAACAGATACGCAGTATTTT. Amino acid sequence: CAWSTPGTDTQYF.

As for this clone: Compared with germline, one end of the junction differs, possibly owing to a read error. At the DNA level, this CDR3 is encoded by other sequences in the same sample as well. J is TRBJ2-1 and V is TRBV6-5, with no clear D. There are 11 residues in the CDR3. Germline-derived CDR1 and CDR2 are MNHEY and SVGAGI. The DNA for the CDR3 is TGTGCCAGCAGCTCCAACAATGAGCAGTTCTTC. Its protein product is CASSSNNEQFF.